Sequencing of this TCR beta chain was carried out in a study of T cell changes during pregnancy in multiple sclerosis. V dropped 3 bases and J dropped 3; count of bases not matched to a gene: 4. Germline CDR1 reads MDHEN; CDR2 reads SYDVKM. CDR3 length equals 15 residues. Clones were read by immunoSEQ multiplex PCR, and TCRdb kept only the in-frame ones, dropping some. The repertoire includes fewer than 55,000 clones, 85% to 90% of them detected once, and 5.5% to 6% sits in the top ten. The chain couples TRBV28 to TRBJ2-3; 9 positions match TRBD2. The sequence came from a female donor in good health, enrolled as a control in a pregnancy study. The source was CD8+ T cells from peripheral blood mononuclear cells, collected after pregnancy. CDR3 nucleotides: TGTGCCAGCAGTTTGGGCGGGGGGGCGACAGATACGCAGTATTTT. It codes for CASSLGGGATDTQYF.